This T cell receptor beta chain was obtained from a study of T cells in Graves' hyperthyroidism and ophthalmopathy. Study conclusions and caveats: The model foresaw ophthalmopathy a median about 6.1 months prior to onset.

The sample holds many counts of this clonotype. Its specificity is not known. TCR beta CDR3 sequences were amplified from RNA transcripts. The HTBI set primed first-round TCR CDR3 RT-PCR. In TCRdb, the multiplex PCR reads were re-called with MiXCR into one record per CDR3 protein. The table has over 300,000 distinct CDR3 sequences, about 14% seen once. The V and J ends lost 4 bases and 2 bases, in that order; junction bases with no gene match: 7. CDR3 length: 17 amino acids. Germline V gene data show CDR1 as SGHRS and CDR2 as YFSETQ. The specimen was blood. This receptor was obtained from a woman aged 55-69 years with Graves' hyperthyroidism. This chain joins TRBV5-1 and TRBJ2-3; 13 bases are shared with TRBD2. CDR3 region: CASSPGGLAGTTDTQYF. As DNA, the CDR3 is TGCGCCAGCAGCCCGGGGGGACTAGCGGGAACCACAGATACGCAGTATTTT.